One T cell receptor (beta chain) is described in this entry. Antigen unknown. Isolating PBMCs gave at least 6.5 million of these cells per sample. This record comes from a study of blood T cells in healthy people across ages. Across the study: Template switching caught about one barcoded beta molecule for each two T cells. Study-level points and caveats: As age increased, TCR beta diversity per million T cells fell in a roughly linear fashion. Both higher diversity and more naive CD4+ cells marked long-lived donors when set against aged donors.

Per germline, CDR1 LGHDT and CDR2 YNNKEL (reference sequence). With 2 bases clipped from V and 5 bases from J, the junction kept 5 bases outside the gene matches. CDR3 length: 15 amino acids. Alongside a J-beta primer mix, a sample-barcoded 5' primer served in a second PCR lasting about 7 to 11 cycles. TCRdb re-derived calls from the 5' RACE reads in MiXCR, one entry per CDR3 protein. The sample has about 930,000 distinct CDR3 sequences; around 29% are singletons. The same sample was also studied in work on T cells of mothers and their children.

The J gene is TRBJ2-1, the V gene TRBV3-1; 8 bases fit TRBD2. Sequencing input: blood. This TCR was sampled from a woman in her 40s in good health. The CDR3 bases are TGTGCCAGCAGCCAATCGCGACTAGCGAACAATGAGCAGTTCTTC. It is translated as CASSQSRLANNEQFF.